Following are 23 T cell receptor beta chains from one sample sequenced in a study of shared clonotypes between healthy human individuals. The table came from immunoSEQ multiplex PCR; TCRdb's copy has only in-frame clones and leaves some out. In the table there are millions of clones, 93% of which are singletons. Sequenced input: naive CD4+ T cells from PBMCs. The subset denotes: CD45RA+ positively selected. These receptors were collected from a man aged 18-30 years in good health. Some clones in this sample may be carry-over from other donors' samples.

The chain recombines TRBV2 with TRBJ1-4, with 8 bases aligning to TRBD1. Per germline, CDR1 SNHLY and CDR2 FYNNEI. Unmatched junction bases numbered 8, after V lost 6 bases and J lost 8 bases. This CDR3 spans 14 amino acids. The CDR3 loop is CASSLGQGGEKLFF. Here the CDR3 DNA reads TGTGCCAGCAGCCTCGGACAGGGAGGGGAAAAACTGTTTTTT.

The CDR3 loop is CASSETQGTQYF. CDR3 bases: TGTGCCAGCAGTGAGACTCAGGGGACCCAGTACTTC. The chain has TRBV6-1 and TRBJ2-5; D may be TRBD1 (5 bases). Germline V gene lookup returns CDR1 MNHNS and CDR2 SASEGT. The V end lost 3 bases, the J end lost 7 bases, and 9 bases lay between the germline ends. The CDR3 sequence is 12 residues long.

V usage is TRBV4-1 and J usage is TRBJ2-4; a weak D match, TRBD1 (5 bases). This CDR3 contains 15 residues. Looked up from germline, CDR1 is MGHRA and CDR2 is YSYEKL. V was pared by 1 base and J by 6 bases, with 13 bases between. CDR3: CASSQVPRVRNIQYF. The CDR3 DNA is TGCGCCAGCAGCCAAGTACCCAGGGTCCGAAACATTCAGTACTTC.

This sequence joins TRBV5-4 and TRBJ1-2, with TRBD1 as a possible D gene (6 bases). This CDR3 is 15 amino acids long. CDR1 SGHNT and CDR2 YYREEE come from the germline V gene (reference sequence). Trimming removed 4 bases from V and 3 bases from J, with 16 bases in between. The CDR3 DNA reads TGTGCCAGCAGCCCTAACCCTGGGGGCTACTATGGCTACACCTTC. It translates to CASSPNPGGYYGYTF.

The chain uses TRBV30 and TRBJ2-1; TRBD2 agrees at 8 bases. CDR3 size: 15 residues. J was trimmed by 4 bases and V by 2 bases; bases with no gene match: 7. Germline values: CDR1 GTSNPN, CDR2 SVGIG (reference sequence). In nucleotides, the CDR3 is TGTGCCTGGAGTCGCGGGGGGACCCTATACAATGAGCAGTTCTTC. It encodes CAWSRGGTLYNEQFF.

The genes are TRBV19 and TRBJ1-1; 9 nucleotides align to TRBD1. Germline CDR1 is LNHDA and CDR2 is SQIVND (reference sequence). Trimming removed 6 bases from V and 3 bases from J; junction bases left unmatched: 5. This CDR3 contains 14 residues. In DNA form, the CDR3 reads TGTGCCAGTAGCCCAAGGGACAGGGACACTGAAGCTTTCTTT. Translating gives CASSPRDRDTEAFF. The full variable domain, in which reference TRBV19 and TRBJ1-1 provide the parts outside the CDR3, is DGGITQSPKYLFRKEGQNVTLSCEQNLNHDAMYWYRQDPGQGLRLIYYSQIVNDFQKGDIAEGYSVSREKKESFPLTVTSAQKNPTAFYLCASSPRDRDTEAFFGQGTRLTVV.

The V and J genes are TRBV28 and TRBJ2-1; TRBD2 matches 7 bases. The V segment lost 5 bases and the J segment 2 bases; nucleotides outside the gene matches: 6. Germline values: CDR1 MDHEN, CDR2 SYDVKM. The CDR3 has 15 residues. The CDR3 spells CASSPWGGTYNEQFF. CDR3 nucleotides: TGTGCCAGCAGTCCCTGGGGGGGTACCTACAATGAGCAGTTCTTC.

This clone showed up just once. V is TRBV10-2 and J is TRBJ1-1; 7 nucleotides match TRBD1. The J segment lost 2 bases and the V segment lost 6 bases, leaving 3 bases of the junction unmatched. The germline gives CDR1 WSHSY, CDR2 SAAADI. The CDR3 is made up of 13 amino acids. CDR3 loop: CASRRQGNTEAFF. The CDR3 nucleotides are TGCGCCAGCAGGAGACAGGGCAACACTGAAGCTTTCTTT.

V is TRBV2 and J is TRBJ1-5; D might be TRBD1 (6 bases). V was clipped by 8 bases and J by 4 bases, with 18 bases between them. CDR3 size: 15 residues. In germline, CDR1 is SNHLY, CDR2 FYNNEI. The CDR3 region is CASQGTGGANQPQHF. For the CDR3, the DNA is TGTGCCAGCCAGGGGACGGGGGGGGCGAATCAGCCCCAGCATTTT.

Of note for this clone: Other DNA sequences in the sample encode the same CDR3. The rearrangement links TRBV7-2 to TRBJ2-1, with D hard to call. Germline CDR1 SGHTA, CDR2 FQGNSA. CDR3 size: 11 residues. V was clipped by 5 bases and J by 4 bases, with 3 bases between them. For the CDR3, the DNA is TGTGCCAGCAGCGCGTACAATGAGCAGTTCTTC. Protein: CASSAYNEQFF.

The chain has TRBV4-1 and TRBJ2-7; TRBD2 is a possible D gene (5 bases). V lost 3 bases to trimming and J lost 4 bases, with 13 bases between them. This CDR3 comprises 14 residues. CDR1 is MGHRA and CDR2 is YSYEKL in the germline V gene. The CDR3 sequence: CASSQPGKVYEQYF. The CDR3 DNA reads as TGCGCCAGCAGCCAGCCGGGAAAAGTTTACGAGCAGTACTTC.

The rearrangement links TRBV4-3 to TRBJ1-1; D ambiguous. This CDR3 comprises 12 residues. Per germline, CDR1 LGHNA and CDR2 YSLEER. Trimming took off 0 bases at V and 2 bases at J, with 1 base between the two ends. The CDR3 coding sequence is TGCGCCAGCAGCCAAGATAACACTGAAGCTTTCTTT. Its protein product is CASSQDNTEAFF.

The CDR3, as DNA: TGTGCCAGCAGAAGTCCCGGGCAGGGAAACACCATATATTTT. As protein: CASRSPGQGNTIYF. The V gene is TRBV25-1, the J gene TRBJ1-3; D remains unclear. Trimming stripped 6 bases from V and 4 bases from J, with 13 bases between. The CDR3 extends over 14 amino acids. Germline V gene data show CDR1 as MGHDK and CDR2 as SYGVNS.

The chain uses TRBV5-4 and TRBJ2-7, with 8 bases lining up with TRBD1. This CDR3 is built from 17 residues. Trimming at V came to 0 bases and at J to 5 bases, leaving 13 bases not matched to a gene. Germline assignment: CDR1 SGHNT and CDR2 YYREEE (reference sequence). The CDR3 nucleotides read TGTGCCAGCAGCTTGGGAGGCCCCGGGACAGGAATCAACGAGCAGTACTTC. The encoded protein is CASSLGGPGTGINEQYF.

V is TRBV30 and J is TRBJ1-4; D gene unclear. Trimming stripped 2 bases from V and 5 bases from J, with 9 bases between. There are 13 residues in the CDR3. Germline lookup yields CDR1 GTSNPN and CDR2 SVGIG (reference sequence). The CDR3 reads CAWSSSPNEKLFF. The CDR3 coding sequence is TGTGCCTGGAGTTCCTCTCCGAATGAAAAACTGTTTTTT.

The V and J genes are TRBV4-1 and TRBJ1-5; weak D call: TRBD1 (5 bases). CDR1 and CDR2 (germline): MGHRA, YSYEKL. V was pared by 4 bases and J by 4 bases, with 17 bases between. This CDR3 comprises 16 residues. This CDR3 is CASSPRLGTVNQPQHF. CDR3 in DNA: TGCGCCAGCAGCCCGCGTCTCGGGACGGTGAATCAGCCCCAGCATTTT.

V usage is TRBV11-2 and J usage is TRBJ2-5, with TRBD2 as a possible D gene (6 bases). V gave up 5 bases and J gave up 4 bases, with 14 bases separating them. The CDR3 is made up of 14 amino acids. Germline CDR1 SGHAT, CDR2 FQNNGV. The CDR3 DNA reads TGTGCCAGCAGCCCCCGGGACGGGAGAGAGACCCAGTACTTC. Protein: CASSPRDGRETQYF.

The V call is TRBV18, the J call TRBJ2-7; the D gene is possibly TRBD2 (6 bases). Germline V gene lookup returns CDR1 KGHSH and CDR2 LQKENI. V was shortened by 2 bases and J by 4 bases, with 9 bases between the two germline ends. The CDR3 covers 13 residues. The CDR3 DNA reads TGTGCCAGCTCACCATCGGGACTTTACGAGCAGTACTTC. As protein: CASSPSGLYEQYF.

The J gene is TRBJ1-1, the V gene TRBV5-1, with TRBD1 as a possible D gene (5 bases). V was pared by 3 bases and J by 5 bases, with 11 bases between. Germline CDR1 SGHRS, CDR2 YFSETQ. There are 13 residues in the CDR3. CDR3 loop: CASSWSGDTEAFF. In nucleotides, the CDR3 is TGCGCCAGCAGCTGGTCGGGGGATACTGAAGCTTTCTTT.

The rearrangement joins TRBV5-6 to TRBJ2-5, with D hard to call. Germline CDR1 is SGHDT and CDR2 is YYEEEE. Trimming took 1 base from V and 1 from J, leaving 11 bases between them. The CDR3 has 15 residues. The CDR3: CASSLTWRLQETQYF. The CDR3 nucleotides are TGTGCCAGCAGCTTGACATGGCGACTCCAAGAGACCCAGTACTTC.

V usage is TRBV7-2 and J usage is TRBJ2-5; 10 nucleotides align to TRBD2. The V gene's germline CDR1 is SGHTA and CDR2 FQGNSA. V was pared by 5 bases and J by 5 bases, with 8 bases of the junction left unmatched. This CDR3 spans 15 amino acids. The CDR3 nucleotides are TGTGCCAGCAGCCCCACTAGCGGGAAGGGTGAGACCCAGTACTTC. Translation gives CASSPTSGKGETQYF.

The chain joins TRBV7-2 to TRBJ1-5; 9 nucleotides agree with TRBD1. The CDR3 extends over 13 amino acids. The J segment lost 11 bases and the V segment lost 5 bases, leaving 7 bases of the junction unmatched. Per germline, CDR1 SGHTA and CDR2 FQGNSA. DNA for the CDR3: TGTGCCAGCAGCCCGGGACAGGGCCAGGCCCAGCATTTT. Protein sequence: CASSPGQGQAQHF.

This chain joins TRBV15 and TRBJ2-1, with TRBD2 identical over 9 bases. The germline V gene has CDR1 LNHNV and CDR2 YYDKDF (reference sequence). V lost 0 bases, J lost 5 bases, and 5 bases stayed unmatched. The CDR3 spans 16 residues. The CDR3 here is CATSRDPAGGNNEQFF. For the CDR3, the DNA is TGTGCCACCAGCAGAGATCCGGCGGGAGGGAACAATGAGCAGTTCTTC.